Shown below are 31 T cell receptor beta chains from a single sample sequenced in a study of CXCR3-negative and CXCR3-positive naive CD8 T cells. Whole-study results and caveats: CXCR3-positive naive cells carried more hydrophobic TRB CDR3s than CXCR3-negative ones.

TRB cDNA was prepared as libraries by UMI-labeled 5' RACE. Reanalyzing the 5' RACE reads, TCRdb keeps one entry per CDR3 protein, without DNA. The sample holds some 120,000 distinct CDR3 sequences. Their recognized antigens are unknown. Sequencing used naive CXCR3+ CD8+ T cells from blood. Subset indicated: CD45RO-CCR7+CD27+CD95- naive CD8+ T cells expressing CXCR3 (TNR3+). All receptors derive from a human donor in good health. Some clones in this sample may be carry-over from other donors' samples.

The chain uses TRBV27 and TRBJ2-5; TCRdb lists TRBD1, though no DNA is available to test this call. There are 15 residues in the CDR3. Germline V gene lookup returns CDR1 MNHEY and CDR2 SMNVEV (reference sequence). The CDR3 sequence: CASSLGSPPGETQYF.

The chain is built from TRBV10-1 and TRBJ2-7; there is no DNA to check the TCRdb D call of TRBD1. The CDR3 spans 13 residues. Per germline, CDR1 WNHNN and CDR2 SYGVQD (reference sequence). CDR3 loop: CASSSGTQYEQYF.

This chain joins TRBV7-6 and TRBJ2-7. The CDR3 runs to 14 residues. Looked up from germline, CDR1 is SGHVS and CDR2 is FNYEAQ. This chain's CDR3 is CASSLDASSYEQYF.

The chain has TRBV15 and TRBJ2-3; TCRdb reports TRBD2, a call that lacks DNA to check it against. The CDR3 covers 13 residues. The germline gives CDR1 LNHNV, CDR2 YYDKDF (reference sequence). The CDR3 region is CATSRAKGREQYF.

The chain couples TRBV7-6 to TRBJ2-1; TCRdb's D gene call, TRBD2, goes unchecked for lack of DNA. Germline lookup yields CDR1 SGHVS and CDR2 FNYEAQ. This CDR3 has 19 residues. The CDR3 here is CASSLAILLAGAPYNEQFF.

The chain uses TRBV29-1 and TRBJ2-3; checking the TCRdb D call of TRBD2 is not possible without DNA. The CDR3 is 14 residues long. Germline V gene lookup returns CDR1 SQVTM and CDR2 ANQGSEA. The CDR3 spells CSVEERAVTDTQYF.

The chain combines TRBV20-1 with TRBJ2-7; TCRdb's assignment of TRBD1 cannot be checked, as there is no DNA. The CDR3 has 14 residues. Looked up from germline, CDR1 is DFQATT and CDR2 is SNEGSKA (reference sequence). The CDR3 is CSAYIGQSSYEQYF.

This sequence joins TRBV28 and TRBJ1-1; lacking DNA, the TRBD1 call made by TCRdb goes unchecked. The V gene's germline CDR1 is MDHEN and CDR2 SYDVKM. This CDR3 is built from 16 residues. Here the CDR3 reads CASSVPRDRGDTEAFF.

J is TRBJ2-7 and V is TRBV7-9. The CDR3 consists of 13 residues. Germline V gives CDR1 SEHNR, CDR2 FQNEAQ (reference sequence). This chain's CDR3 is CASSWGGAYEQYF.

This chain links TRBV6-2 or TRBV6-3 with TRBJ2-6; the D call from TCRdb, TRBD1, cannot be confirmed without DNA. Germline V gene data show CDR1 as MNHEY and CDR2 as SVGEGT. The CDR3 loop spans 17 amino acids. CDR3: CASSYSATGSGANVLTF.

The rearrangement joins TRBV29-1 to TRBJ1-1. Germline values: CDR1 SQVTM, CDR2 ANQGSEA. CDR3 length equals 14 residues. CDR3 amino acids: CSVEVGSGDTEAFF.

This sequence joins TRBV29-1 and TRBJ2-1; TCRdb returns TRBD1, unconfirmable since there is no DNA. CDR1 is SQVTM and CDR2 is ANQGSEA in the germline V gene. The CDR3 is 14 residues long. CDR3 in amino acids: CSVEGRGFHNEQFF.

The rearrangement joins TRBV20-1 to TRBJ1-2; TCRdb designates TRBD1, a call that cannot be tested without DNA. The CDR3 extends over 12 amino acids. CDR1 is DFQATT and CDR2 is SNEGSKA in the germline V gene (reference sequence). The CDR3 here is CSAYRGDGGYTF.

V is TRBV14 and J is TRBJ2-1; TCRdb's assignment of TRBD1 cannot be checked, as there is no DNA. Germline V lookup: CDR1 SGHDN, CDR2 FVKESK. The CDR3 loop spans 15 amino acids. CDR3: CASSPRDRTYNEQFF.

The chain carries TRBV12-3 or TRBV12-4 and TRBJ1-5; TCRdb's D call of TRBD1 is untestable without DNA. CDR3 length equals 16 residues. CDR3: CASSPRTPHSNQPQHF.

The rearrangement uses TRBV29-1 and TRBJ2-2; TCRdb proposes TRBD1, but this gene call is untestable without DNA. The CDR3 spans 15 residues. CDR1 and CDR2 from the germline V gene are SQVTM and ANQGSEA. CDR3 sequence: CSARGTGSNTGELFF.

This sequence joins TRBV2 and TRBJ2-2; the TRBD1 assignment by TCRdb is unverifiable without DNA. In germline, CDR1 is SNHLY, CDR2 FYNNEI. The CDR3 extends over 13 amino acids. CDR3 region: CASSLQGPGELFF.

The rearrangement uses TRBV7-9 and TRBJ1-6. CDR1 is SEHNR and CDR2 is FQNEAQ in the germline V gene (reference sequence). The CDR3 is made up of 12 amino acids. This chain's CDR3 is CASSSMSSPLHF.

J is TRBJ2-1 and V is TRBV6-5; the D call from TCRdb, TRBD2, cannot be confirmed without DNA. Looked up from germline, CDR1 is MNHEY and CDR2 is SVGAGI. There are 16 residues in the CDR3. The CDR3 spells CASSYGLAGEVDEQFF.

The rearrangement uses TRBV29-1 and TRBJ1-5; TCRdb returns TRBD1, unconfirmable since there is no DNA. The CDR3 spans 13 residues. Germline lookup yields CDR1 SQVTM and CDR2 ANQGSEA. CDR3 region: CSVTGQGNQPQHF.

V usage is TRBV6-5 and J usage is TRBJ1-1; lacking DNA, the TRBD1 call made by TCRdb goes unchecked. The germline CDR1 and CDR2 sequences are MNHEY and SVGAGI. The CDR3 runs 12 residues. CDR3 amino acids: CASSSRLTEAFF.

This chain links TRBV20-1 with TRBJ2-1; TCRdb names TRBD1, which stays unverified in the absence of DNA. CDR1 is DFQATT and CDR2 is SNEGSKA in the germline V gene (reference sequence). The CDR3 extends over 15 amino acids. The chain's CDR3 is CSARDWTGADIEQSF.

The chain carries TRBV12-3 or TRBV12-4 and TRBJ2-5. CDR3 length: 15 amino acids. CDR3 residues: CASSLRVGDKETQYF.

V gene TRBV30 combines with J gene TRBJ2-2; TCRdb designates TRBD2, a call that cannot be tested without DNA. Germline lookup yields CDR1 GTSNPN and CDR2 SVGIG (reference sequence). This CDR3 contains 20 residues. The CDR3 spells CAWPWTSGGTNHANTGELFF.

V usage is TRBV12-3 or TRBV12-4 and J usage is TRBJ2-7; no DNA is available, so the TRBD2 call from TCRdb remains unchecked. This CDR3 is 15 amino acids long. This CDR3 is CASSDGLAGGYEQYF.

The chain carries TRBV7-2 and TRBJ2-1; TCRdb reports TRBD2, a call that lacks DNA to check it against. CDR1 and CDR2 from the germline V gene are SGHTA and FQGNSA. CDR3 size: 15 residues. The chain's CDR3 is CASSWEAGGLDEQFF. Together with reference TRBV7-2 and TRBJ2-1, the CDR3 gives the full variable domain: GAGVSQSPSNKVTEKGKDVELRCDPISGHTALYWYRQSLGQGLEFLIYFQGNSAPDKSGLPSDRFSAERTGGSVSTLTIQRTQQEDSAVYLCASSWEAGGLDEQFFGPGTRLTVL.

The chain carries TRBV6-6 and TRBJ2-1. The CDR3 is made up of 13 amino acids. Germline V CDR1 and CDR2: MNHNY, SVGAGI (reference sequence). CDR3 protein: CASSYTEYNEQFF.

The chain joins TRBV19 to TRBJ1-1. The CDR3 sequence is 14 residues long. CDR1 is LNHDA and CDR2 is SQIVND in the germline V gene (reference sequence). This chain's CDR3 is CASSIGSMNTEAFF.

The genes are TRBV6-6 and TRBJ2-7; TCRdb's assignment of TRBD1 cannot be checked, as there is no DNA. This CDR3 region has 12 residues. CDR1 is MNHNY and CDR2 is SVGAGI in the germline V gene (reference sequence). CDR3 protein: CASSYGDREQYF.

CDR3 protein: CSAGTSGSIQYF. The V call is TRBV29-1, the J call TRBJ2-4; TCRdb selects TRBD2, and the lack of DNA leaves this call unchecked. The CDR3 runs 12 residues. The germline V gene has CDR1 SQVTM and CDR2 ANQGSEA.

The chain employs TRBV7-9 and TRBJ1-1. This CDR3 comprises 15 residues. In germline, CDR1 is SEHNR, CDR2 FQNEAQ (reference sequence). CDR3 residues: CASSPPAAGNTEAFF.